These 2 T cell receptor beta chains were all obtained from the same sample, sequenced in a study of Ad26.COV2.S vaccination and SARS-CoV-2 variants. The treatment was: over 15 received Ad26.COV2.S at low or high dose, single or two shots; about 5 received placebo; per-sample allocation not given. It was on day 63 after the first vaccine or placebo injection that samples were taken. The repertoire was sequenced with immunoSEQ multiplex PCR; TCRdb's copy has only in-frame clones and lacks some. This sample has around 300,000 clones, with approximately 90% found just once. The material was peripheral blood, obtained in a trial of Ad26.COV2.S vaccine versus placebo. These receptors were collected from a person aged 18 to 65 who received the Ad26.COV2.S COVID-19 vaccine or a placebo.

The rearrangement uses TRBV19 and TRBJ1-1; D is ambiguous. The CDR3 has 14 residues. CDR1 and CDR2 (germline): LNHDA, SQIVND (reference sequence). The V end lost 3 bases, the J end lost 2 bases, and 10 bases lay between the germline ends. This CDR3 reads CASSIWRGNTEAFF. In DNA form, the CDR3 reads TGTGCCAGTAGTATCTGGCGAGGAAACACTGAAGCTTTCTTT.

This chain joins TRBV5-6 and TRBJ2-1; D ambiguous. The CDR3 totals 14 residues. V gave up 3 bases and J gave up 5 bases, with 12 bases separating them. Germline V CDR1 and CDR2: SGHDT, YYEEEE. The CDR3 DNA is TGTGCCAGCAGCTCCTCAAGACTTGACAATGAGCAGTTCTTC. This encodes CASSSSRLDNEQFF. The complete variable domain, with remaining parts taken from reference TRBV5-6 and TRBJ2-1, reads DAGVTQSPTHLIKTRGQQVTLRCSPKSGHDTVSWYQQALGQGPQFIFQYYEEEERQRGNFPDRFSGHQFPNYSSELNVNALLLGDSALYLCASSSSRLDNEQFFGPGTRLTVL.